The entry below describes one TCR beta chain. Time point given: patch test 2, 6 weeks after DPC sensitization. Treatment of the sample: therapeutic diphenylcyclopropenone sensitization with weekly scalp DPC. Germline CDR1 and CDR2: LGHDT and YNNKEL (reference sequence). The V and J ends lost 4 bases and 2 bases respectively, with 11 bases between them. This CDR3 region has 14 residues. This sample stems from a study of human T cells and chemical hapten exposure. Background on the study: Sensitization applied 2% DPC to 2 cm by 2 cm of upper inner arm skin.

TCRdb re-derived calls from the RACE reads in MiXCR, one entry per CDR3 protein. The sample includes about 82,000 distinct CDR3 sequences, about 9.4% of them seen just once. The chain combines TRBV3-1 with TRBJ1-2; unclear D gene. The TCR originated in a woman between 50 and 59 years old with alopecia areata. Some clones in this sample may be carry-over from other donors' samples. The specimen comprised whole blood, sampled in connection with sensitization to the hapten diphenylcyclopropenone (DPC). The CDR3 sequence is CASSRLQKNYGYTF. The DNA for the CDR3 is TGTGCCAGCAGCCGACTACAGAAAAACTATGGCTACACCTTC. Full variable domain (outside the CDR3, taken from reference TRBV3-1 and TRBJ1-2): DTAVSQTPKYLVTQMGNDKSIKCEQNLGHDTMYWYKQDSKKFLKIMFSYNNKELIINETVPNRFSPKSPDKAHLNLHINSLELGDSAVYFCASSRLQKNYGYTFGSGTRLTVV.